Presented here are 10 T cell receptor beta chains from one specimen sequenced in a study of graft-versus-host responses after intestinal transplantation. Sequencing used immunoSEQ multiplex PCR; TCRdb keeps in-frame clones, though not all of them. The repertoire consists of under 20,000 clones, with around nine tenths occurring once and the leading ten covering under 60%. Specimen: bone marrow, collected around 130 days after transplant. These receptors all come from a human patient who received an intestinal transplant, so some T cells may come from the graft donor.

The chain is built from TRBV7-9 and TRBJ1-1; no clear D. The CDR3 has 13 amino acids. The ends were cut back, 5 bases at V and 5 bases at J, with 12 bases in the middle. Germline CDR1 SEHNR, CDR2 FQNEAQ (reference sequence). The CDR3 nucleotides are TGTGCCAGCAGCCCTTTTGGGCATACTGAAGCTTTCTTT. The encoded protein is CASSPFGHTEAFF.

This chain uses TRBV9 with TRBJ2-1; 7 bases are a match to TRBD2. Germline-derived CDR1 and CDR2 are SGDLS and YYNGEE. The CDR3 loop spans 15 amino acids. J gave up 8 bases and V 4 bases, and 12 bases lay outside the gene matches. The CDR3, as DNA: TGTGCCAGCAGCCCAGCAGACGGGGGGTATGATGAGCAGTTCTTC. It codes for CASSPADGGYDEQFF.

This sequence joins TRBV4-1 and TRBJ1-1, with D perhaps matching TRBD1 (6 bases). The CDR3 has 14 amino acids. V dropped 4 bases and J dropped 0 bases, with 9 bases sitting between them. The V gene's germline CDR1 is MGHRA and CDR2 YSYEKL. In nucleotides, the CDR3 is TGCGCCAGCAGCCTCAGGGACATGAACACTGAAGCTTTCTTT. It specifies CASSLRDMNTEAFF.

The CDR3 nucleotides read TGCGCCAGCAGCGGGACTAGCGGGAGATCTAATGAGCAGTTCTTC. Translated: CASSGTSGRSNEQFF. The J gene is TRBJ2-1, the V gene TRBV5-1; 14 positions agree with TRBD2. The CDR3 has 15 amino acids. Germline trimming cut 4 bases from V and 7 bases from J; bases unmatched to any gene: 4. Per the germline V gene, CDR1 is SGHRS and CDR2 is YFSETQ.

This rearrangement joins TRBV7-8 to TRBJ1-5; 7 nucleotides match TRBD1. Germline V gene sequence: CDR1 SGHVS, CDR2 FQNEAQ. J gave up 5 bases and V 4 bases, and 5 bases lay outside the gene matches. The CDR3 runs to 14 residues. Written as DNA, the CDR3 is TGTGCCAGCAGCTCATACAGGGGATATCAGCCCCAGCATTTT. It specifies CASSSYRGYQPQHF.

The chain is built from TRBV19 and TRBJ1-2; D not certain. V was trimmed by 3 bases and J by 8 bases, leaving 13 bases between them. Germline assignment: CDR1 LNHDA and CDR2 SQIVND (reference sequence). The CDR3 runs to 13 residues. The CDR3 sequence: CASSMTESGGYTF. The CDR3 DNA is TGTGCCAGTAGTATGACGGAATCCGGGGGCTACACCTTC.

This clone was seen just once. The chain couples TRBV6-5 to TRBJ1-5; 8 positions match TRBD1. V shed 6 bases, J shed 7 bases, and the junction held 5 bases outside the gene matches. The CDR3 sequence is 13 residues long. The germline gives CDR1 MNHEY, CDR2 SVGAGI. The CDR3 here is CASSLNRGQPQHF. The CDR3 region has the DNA TGTGCCAGCAGCCTAAACAGGGGGCAGCCCCAGCATTTT.

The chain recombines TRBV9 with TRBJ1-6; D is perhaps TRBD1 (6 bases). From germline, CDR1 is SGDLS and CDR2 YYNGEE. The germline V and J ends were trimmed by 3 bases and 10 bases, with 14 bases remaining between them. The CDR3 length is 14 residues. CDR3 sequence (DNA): TGTGCCAGCAGCGCTACAAGGGGGGGATCACCCCTCCACTTT. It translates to CASSATRGGSPLHF.

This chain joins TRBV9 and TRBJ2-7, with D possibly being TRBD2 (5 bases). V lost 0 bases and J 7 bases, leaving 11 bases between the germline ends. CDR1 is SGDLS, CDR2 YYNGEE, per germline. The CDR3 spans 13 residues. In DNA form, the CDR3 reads TGTGCCAGCAGCGTAGAAACCTCGGGAGAGCAGTACTTC. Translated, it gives CASSVETSGEQYF. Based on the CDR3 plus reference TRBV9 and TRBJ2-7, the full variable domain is DSGVTQTPKHLITATGQRVTLRCSPRSGDLSVYWYQQSLDQGLQFLIQYYNGEERAKGNILERFSAQQFPDLHSELNLSSLELGDSALYFCASSVETSGEQYFGPGTRLTVT.

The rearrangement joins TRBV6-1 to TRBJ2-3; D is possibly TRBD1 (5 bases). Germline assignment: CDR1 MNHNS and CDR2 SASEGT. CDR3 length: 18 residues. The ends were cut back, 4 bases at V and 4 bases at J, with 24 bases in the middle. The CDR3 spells CASSGIWGLVGSPDTQYF. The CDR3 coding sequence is TGTGCCAGCAGTGGAATCTGGGGCCTAGTAGGCAGCCCAGATACGCAGTATTTT.